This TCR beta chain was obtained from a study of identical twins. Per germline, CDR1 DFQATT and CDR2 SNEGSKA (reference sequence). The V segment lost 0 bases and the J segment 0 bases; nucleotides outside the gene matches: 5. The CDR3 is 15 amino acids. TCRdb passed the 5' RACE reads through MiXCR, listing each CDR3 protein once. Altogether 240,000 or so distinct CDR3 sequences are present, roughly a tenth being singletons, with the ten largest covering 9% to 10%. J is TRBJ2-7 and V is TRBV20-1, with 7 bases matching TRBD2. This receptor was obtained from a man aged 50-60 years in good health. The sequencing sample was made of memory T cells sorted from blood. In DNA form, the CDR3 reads TGCAGTGCTAGAGATTTGCGGGGGAACTCCTACGAGCAGTACTTC. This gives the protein CSARDLRGNSYEQYF.